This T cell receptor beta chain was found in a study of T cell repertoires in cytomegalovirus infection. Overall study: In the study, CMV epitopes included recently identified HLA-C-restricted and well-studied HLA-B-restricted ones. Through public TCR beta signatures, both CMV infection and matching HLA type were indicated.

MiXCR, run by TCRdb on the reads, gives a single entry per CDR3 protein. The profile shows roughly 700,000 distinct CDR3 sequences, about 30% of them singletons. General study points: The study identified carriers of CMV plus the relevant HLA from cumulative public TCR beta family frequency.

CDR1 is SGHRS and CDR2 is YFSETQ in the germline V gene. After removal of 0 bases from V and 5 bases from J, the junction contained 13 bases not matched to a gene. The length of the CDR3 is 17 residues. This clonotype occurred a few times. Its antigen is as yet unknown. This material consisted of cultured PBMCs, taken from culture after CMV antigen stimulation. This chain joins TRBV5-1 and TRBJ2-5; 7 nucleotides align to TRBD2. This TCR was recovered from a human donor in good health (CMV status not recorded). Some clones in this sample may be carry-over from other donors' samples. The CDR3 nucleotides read TGCGCCAGCAGCTTGGCCAGGGCTAGCGGAGTGGGGGAGACCCAGTACTTC. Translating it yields CASSLARASGVGETQYF.